This T cell receptor (beta chain) was identified in a study of cytomegalovirus exposure and HLA in healthy donors. Study observations and caveats: Certain indistinguishable V segments, among them TRBV6-2 and TRBV6-3, were excluded. TCR beta chains numbering more than 150 were designated cytomegalovirus-associated.

The PCR had 60 Vbeta and 13 Jbeta primers. TCRdb's table, derived via immunoSEQ multiplex PCR, lists solely in-frame clones and lacks some. The sample contains over 200,000 clones, over 75% of which appear only once. V lost 5 bases, J lost 2 bases, and 9 bases lay in between. The CDR3 sequence is 14 residues long. Germline V CDR1 and CDR2: LNHDA, SQIVND (reference sequence). As regards this clone: Its antigen is currently unknown.

Sequences were obtained from PBMCs. This sequence joins TRBV19 and TRBJ2-2; D ambiguous. This TCR derives from a human donor in good health. The CDR3 region has the DNA TGTGCCAGTAGTCCCGTAGTAAACACCGGGGAGCTGTTTTTT. It encodes CASSPVVNTGELFF.